The present TCR beta chain was sequenced within a study of identical twins. The germline V gene has CDR1 MDHEN and CDR2 SYDVKM. The CDR3 spans 14 residues. With 3 bases removed from V and 9 bases from J, the gap between germline ends came to 15 bases. In TCRdb, the 5' RACE reads were re-called with MiXCR into one record per CDR3 protein. The table lists roughly 200,000 distinct CDR3 sequences, around 8% of them singletons, with around 2.1% in the top ten. This sample was also put to use in a study of yellow fever vaccine responses in identical twins. In that study: Reported findings indicate that twins' vaccine T cell responses seemed partially convergent, partially personalized.

This clonotype was obtained from a young woman in good health. This chain connects TRBV28 to TRBJ1-3; D call uncertain. Sequencing used memory (CD45RO+) T cells sorted from blood. This CDR3 reads CASSLELLSGTIYF. The CDR3 nucleotides are TGTGCCAGCAGTTTGGAACTACTCAGCGGCACCATATATTTT.